The T cell receptor (beta chain) under discussion was sequenced for a study of CDR3 diversity in severe acne. V trimming: 5 bases; J trimming: 5 bases; junction bases outside the gene matches: 6. CDR1 and CDR2 (germline): SGHTA, FQGNSA. The CDR3 extends over 15 amino acids. A single record per CDR3 protein comes from TCRdb applying MiXCR to the PCR reads. The sample includes 97,000 or so distinct CDR3 sequences, 45% to 60% seen only once; the top ten take around 12%. The chain recombines TRBV7-2 with TRBJ2-7; 13 nucleotides line up with TRBD2. This TCR was recovered from a male donor with acne. Specimen: blood. The CDR3, as DNA: TGTGCCAGCAGCCCGACTAGCGGGGGGTTGAACGAGCAGTACTTC. As protein: CASSPTSGGLNEQYF.